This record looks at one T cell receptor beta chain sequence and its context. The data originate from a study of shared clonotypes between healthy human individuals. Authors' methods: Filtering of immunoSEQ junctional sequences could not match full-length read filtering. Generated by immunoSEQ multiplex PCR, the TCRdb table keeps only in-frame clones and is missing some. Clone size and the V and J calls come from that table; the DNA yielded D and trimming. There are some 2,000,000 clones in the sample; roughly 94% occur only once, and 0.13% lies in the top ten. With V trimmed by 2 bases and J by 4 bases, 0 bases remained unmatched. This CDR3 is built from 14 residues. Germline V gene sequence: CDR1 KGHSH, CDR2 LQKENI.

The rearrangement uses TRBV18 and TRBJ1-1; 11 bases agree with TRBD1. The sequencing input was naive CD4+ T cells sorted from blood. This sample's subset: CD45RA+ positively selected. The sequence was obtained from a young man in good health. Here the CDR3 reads CASSPGQGATEAFF. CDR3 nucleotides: TGTGCCAGCTCACCAGGACAGGGGGCCACTGAAGCTTTCTTT.